The present T cell receptor beta chain was sequenced within a study of radiotherapy plus CTLA-4 blockade in lung cancer. Points from the study as a whole: Early blood T cell clone changes and increased post-radiation serum interferon-beta were reportedly the strongest response predictors.

Profiling relied on immunoSEQ multiplex PCR, and the TCRdb table lists in-frame clones only, not all of them. The sample carries 75,000 to 100,000 clones, 75% to 90% recorded once. This CDR3 comprises 16 residues. CDR1 is MDHEN, CDR2 SYDVKM, per germline. V trimming: 5 bases; J trimming: 0 bases; junction bases outside the gene matches: 7. As for this clone: Its cognate antigen is unknown.

The chain has TRBV28 and TRBJ1-2; 9 nucleotides agree with TRBD1. The sequence derives from a human donor with non-small cell lung cancer who had a partial response to radiotherapy plus ipilimumab. The sample in question was peripheral blood, obtained from a patient treated with radiotherapy plus ipilimumab. CDR3 sequence (DNA): TGTGCCAGCAGTACGACAGGGGGGCGTCCTAACTATGGCTACACCTTC. It translates to CASSTTGGRPNYGYTF.